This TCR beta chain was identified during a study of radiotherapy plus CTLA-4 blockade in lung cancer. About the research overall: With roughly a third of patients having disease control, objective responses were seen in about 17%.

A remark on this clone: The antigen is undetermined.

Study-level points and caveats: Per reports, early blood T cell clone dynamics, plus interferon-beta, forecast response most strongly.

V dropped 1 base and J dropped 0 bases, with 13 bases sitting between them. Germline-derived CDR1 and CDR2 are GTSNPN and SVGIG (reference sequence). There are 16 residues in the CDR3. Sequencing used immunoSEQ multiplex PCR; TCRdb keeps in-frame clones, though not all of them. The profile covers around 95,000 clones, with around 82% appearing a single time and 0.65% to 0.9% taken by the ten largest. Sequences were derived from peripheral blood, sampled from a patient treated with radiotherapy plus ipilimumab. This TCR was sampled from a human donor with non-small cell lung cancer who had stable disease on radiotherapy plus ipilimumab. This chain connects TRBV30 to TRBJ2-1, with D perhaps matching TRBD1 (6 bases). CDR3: CAWSAPDRSSYNEQFF. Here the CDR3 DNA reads TGTGCCTGGAGTGCACCGGACAGAAGCTCCTACAATGAGCAGTTCTTC.